Shown below are 10 T cell receptor beta chains from a single sample sequenced in a study of radiotherapy plus CTLA-4 blockade in lung cancer. The protocol was immunoSEQ multiplex PCR, while the TCRdb copy is restricted to in-frame clones and leaves out a portion. The sample yields 95,000 to 150,000 clones, around 90% seen once. The sample here was peripheral blood, taken from a patient treated with radiotherapy plus ipilimumab. All receptors come from a human donor with non-small cell lung cancer that progressed on radiotherapy plus ipilimumab.

This chain links TRBV7-8 with TRBJ1-2; TRBD1 agrees at 9 bases. J lost 2 bases, V lost 4 bases, and 8 bases had no gene match. The CDR3 sequence is 16 residues long. CDR1 is SGHVS and CDR2 is FQNEAQ in the germline V gene. DNA of the CDR3: TGTGCCAGCAGCTCCCTAGCGGGACAGGGCAACTATGGCTACACCTTC. It encodes CASSSLAGQGNYGYTF. Full variable domain (rest looked up from reference TRBV7-8 and TRBJ1-2): GAGVSQSPRYKVAKRGQDVALRCDPISGHVSLFWYQQALGQGPEFLTYFQNEAQLDKSGLPSDRFFAERPEGSVSTLKIQRTQQEDSAVYLCASSSLAGQGNYGYTFGSGTRLTVV.

V usage is TRBV19 and J usage is TRBJ2-7, with D hard to call. The CDR3 runs to 16 residues. V shed 6 bases and J shed 0 bases, with 18 bases lying between them. CDR1 LNHDA and CDR2 SQIVND come from the germline V gene (reference sequence). The CDR3 protein is CASSTTGRLSSYEQYF. CDR3 sequence (DNA): TGTGCCAGTAGCACCACCGGTAGGCTCAGCTCCTACGAGCAGTACTTC. Full variable domain (remainder filled in from reference TRBV19 and TRBJ2-7): DGGITQSPKYLFRKEGQNVTLSCEQNLNHDAMYWYRQDPGQGLRLIYYSQIVNDFQKGDIAEGYSVSREKKESFPLTVTSAQKNPTAFYLCASSTTGRLSSYEQYFGPGTRLTVT.

V usage is TRBV19 and J usage is TRBJ2-5; no firm D call. V lost 4 bases and J 2 bases, leaving 11 bases between the germline ends. The length of the CDR3 is 14 residues. Germline V lookup: CDR1 LNHDA, CDR2 SQIVND (reference sequence). In nucleotides, the CDR3 is TGTGCCAGTAGTAGGAGAGTAAATCAAGAGACCCAGTACTTC. This encodes CASSRRVNQETQYF.

The chain joins TRBV5-1 to TRBJ2-1, with 7 nucleotides matching TRBD2. V lost 4 bases to trimming and J lost 8 bases; unmatched junction nucleotides: 9. Germline V CDR1 and CDR2: SGHRS, YFSETQ. CDR3 length equals 14 residues. CDR3 bases: TGCGCCAGCAGCCGTACGACTAGCATCGATGAGCAGTTCTTC. It codes for CASSRTTSIDEQFF. Complete variable domain (other parts from reference TRBV5-1 and TRBJ2-1): KAGVTQTPRYLIKTRGQQVTLSCSPISGHRSVSWYQQTPGQGLQFLFEYFSETQRNKGNFPGRFSGRQFSNSRSEMNVSTLELGDSALYLCASSRTTSIDEQFFGPGTRLTVL.

The chain has TRBV6-5 and TRBJ2-1; the match to TRBD2 covers 8 bases. Trimming at V came to 2 bases and at J to 0 bases, leaving 3 bases not matched to a gene. Germline CDR1 MNHEY, CDR2 SVGAGI. The CDR3 totals 16 residues. The CDR3: CASSYGSGDSYNEQFF. The CDR3 bases are TGTGCCAGCAGTTACGGTAGCGGGGACTCCTACAATGAGCAGTTCTTC.

The V and J genes are TRBV7-9 and TRBJ1-2; 7 positions match TRBD1. V shed 4 bases and J 4 bases; nucleotides not matched to a gene: 9. CDR1 is SEHNR, CDR2 FQNEAQ, per germline (reference sequence). This CDR3 contains 15 residues. Here the CDR3 DNA reads TGTGCCAGCAGCTCGTCAGGGGGGTCCCTCTATGGCTACACCTTC. Its translation is CASSSSGGSLYGYTF.

The V and J genes are TRBV2 and TRBJ2-3; D remains unclear. The CDR3 length is 12 residues. CDR1 is SNHLY, CDR2 FYNNEI, per germline. The V end lost 4 bases, the J end lost 2 bases, and 4 bases lay between the germline ends. CDR3 coding DNA: TGTGCCAGCAGTGCCCACACAGATACGCAGTATTTT. Protein sequence: CASSAHTDTQYF.

The chain has TRBV7-6 and TRBJ2-1; D is undetermined. This CDR3 region has 13 residues. Trimming took off 0 bases at V and 5 bases at J, with 5 bases between the two ends. CDR1 SGHVS and CDR2 FNYEAQ come from the germline V gene. In DNA, the CDR3 is TGTGCCAGCAGCTTAGCTACCAACAATGAGCAGTTCTTC. It encodes CASSLATNNEQFF. The full variable domain, rest sourced from reference TRBV7-6 and TRBJ2-1, is GAGVSQSPRYKVTKRGQDVALRCDPISGHVSLYWYRQALGQGPEFLTYFNYEAQQDKSGLPNDRFSAERPEGSISTLTIQRTEQRDSAMYRCASSLATNNEQFFGPGTRLTVL.

The V gene is TRBV15, the J gene TRBJ1-1; maybe TRBD1 (6 bases). Between the trimmed V and J ends, which lost 8 bases and 0 bases, there was a span of 13 bases. Germline V gene data show CDR1 as LNHNV and CDR2 as YYDKDF (reference sequence). The CDR3 has 14 amino acids. The CDR3 is CATSEGGLNTEAFF. The DNA for the CDR3 is TGTGCCACCTCCGAGGGGGGATTGAACACTGAAGCTTTCTTT.

The rearrangement links TRBV2 to TRBJ1-5; tentatively, D is TRBD1 (5 bases). The CDR3 loop spans 15 amino acids. V was pared by 3 bases and J by 0 bases, with 9 bases between. Looked up from germline, CDR1 is SNHLY and CDR2 is FYNNEI. DNA for the CDR3: TGTGCCAGCAGTGACGGGGCCTATAGCAATCAGCCCCAGCATTTT. Protein sequence: CASSDGAYSNQPQHF. The full variable domain, in which reference TRBV2 and TRBJ1-5 provide the parts outside the CDR3, is EPEVTQTPSHQVTQMGQEVILRCVPISNHLYFYWYRQILGQKVEFLVSFYNNEISEKSEIFDDQFSVERPDGSNFTLKIRSTKLEDSAMYFCASSDGAYSNQPQHFGDGTRLSIL.